This is a list of T cell receptor beta chains from one sample in a study of blood T cell repertoires in COVID-19. Using immunoSEQ multiplex PCR, the repertoire was profiled, and TCRdb retains in-frame clones only, with some absent. The sample carries some 170,000 clones, approximately 80% recorded once. Sequences were obtained from PBMCs or T cells enriched from blood (not recorded which). The receptor set was obtained from a man aged 40-50 years who had recovered from COVID-19. Both conserved end residues are part of each CDR3. Each record gives: V gene, J gene, clone size, D gene, CDR3 protein, CDR3 DNA. A D gene is named only where the DNA matches it firmly. Where a row states a size, it is once, few, many or the class of an expanded clone; other rows omit it.

>TRBV2|TRBJ1-5|NA|NA
CASNTGSRPQHF
TGTGCCAGCAATACAGGGTCCAGGCCCCAGCATTTT
>TRBV6-1|TRBJ2-5|NA|NA
CASSEDWAPQETQYF
TGTGCCAGCAGTGAAGATTGGGCCCCCCAAGAGACCCAGTACTTC
>TRBV4-1|TRBJ2-3|NA|TRBD2
CASSSLAGGRTDTQYF
TGCGCCAGCAGCTCATTAGCGGGGGGACGAACAGATACGCAGTATTTT
>TRBV19|TRBJ1-5|NA|NA
CASAIGDGQPQHF
TGTGCCAGTGCCATAGGGGATGGTCAGCCCCAGCATTTT
>TRBV5-4|TRBJ2-2|NA|TRBD1
CASSFGQAGELFF
TGTGCCAGCAGCTTCGGACAGGCCGGGGAGCTGTTTTTT
>TRBV9|TRBJ2-5|NA|TRBD2
CASSVAGGETQYF
TGTGCCAGCAGCGTAGCGGGGGGAGAGACCCAGTACTTC
>TRBV14|TRBJ1-6|NA|TRBD1
CASSQAGTAINSPLHF
TGTGCCAGCAGCCAAGCCGGGACAGCAATTAATTCACCCCTCCACTTT
>TRBV5-4|TRBJ2-1|NA|TRBD2
CATTTPAGGPRSEQFF
TGTGCCACCACTACCCCAGCGGGGGGCCCAAGGAGTGAGCAGTTCTTC
>TRBV5-4|TRBJ1-5|NA|NA
CASSLGGTDQPQHF
TGTGCCAGCAGCTTGGGGGGGACTGATCAGCCCCAGCATTTT
>TRBV12-5|TRBJ2-2|NA|NA
CASGDISTGELFF
TGTGCTAGTGGGGACATTAGCACCGGGGAGCTGTTTTTT
>TRBV11-2|TRBJ1-2|NA|NA
CASSPDSQNIYGYTF
TGTGCCAGCAGCCCAGACAGCCAGAATATATATGGCTACACCTTC
>TRBV9|TRBJ2-5|NA|NA
CASSAGAGGLETQYF
TGTGCCAGCAGCGCCGGAGCAGGGGGGTTGGAGACCCAGTACTTC
>TRBV14|TRBJ1-2|NA|NA
CASSQGSGTFLYGYTF
TGTGCCAGCAGCCAGGGTTCCGGGACATTTTTATATGGCTACACCTTC
>TRBV24-1|TRBJ2-3|NA|TRBD2
CATSVLAGATDTQYF
TGTGCCACCAGTGTACTAGCGGGGGCCACAGATACGCAGTATTTT
>TRBV7-9|TRBJ1-2|NA|TRBD1
CASSLGQAFGYTF
TGTGCCAGCAGCTTGGGACAGGCCTTTGGCTACACCTTC
>TRBV21-1|TRBJ2-5|NA|NA
CASTTQTGLNETQYF
TGTGCCAGCACTACTCAGACAGGGTTGAATGAGACCCAGTACTTC
>TRBV5-1|TRBJ2-2|NA|NA
CASSNGQNTGELFF
TGCGCCAGCAGCAATGGACAGAACACCGGGGAGCTGTTTTTT
>TRBV5-1|TRBJ1-1|NA|NA
CASSADRGGTEAFF
TGCGCCAGCAGCGCGGACCGAGGGGGCACTGAAGCTTTCTTT
>TRBV5-1|TRBJ2-7|NA|TRBD1
CASSFGLGQGYEQYF
TGCGCCAGCAGCTTTGGGTTGGGACAGGGTTACGAGCAGTACTTC
>TRBV5-1|TRBJ2-5|NA|TRBD2
CASSYERGAGETQYF
TGCGCCAGCAGTTATGAGCGGGGGGCAGGGGAGACCCAGTACTTC
>TRBV24-1|TRBJ1-2|NA|NA
CATSGNRANYGYTF
TGTGCCACTTCGGGGAATCGGGCTAACTATGGCTACACCTTC
>TRBV5-1|TRBJ2-5|NA|TRBD2
CASSVAGTTQETQYF
TGCGCCAGCAGCGTCGCCGGGACTACTCAAGAGACCCAGTACTTC
>TRBV19|TRBJ1-5|once|NA
CASSIEDSSNQPQHF
TGTGCCAGTAGTATAGAGGACAGTAGCAATCAGCCCCAGCATTTT
>TRBV5-4|TRBJ2-7|NA|TRBD2
CASSLEGSGGAYEQYF
TGTGCCAGCAGCTTGGAGGGTAGCGGGGGGGCTTACGAGCAGTACTTC
>TRBV5-1|TRBJ1-3|NA|NA
CASSLNRGGTIYF
TGCGCCAGCAGCTTGAATCGAGGAGGCACCATATATTTT
>TRBV2|TRBJ2-3|once|NA
CASSARQGTDTQYF
TGTGCCAGCAGCGCCAGACAGGGCACAGATACGCAGTATTTT
>TRBV9|TRBJ2-3|NA|TRBD2
CASSAGLAGGREYF
TGTGCCAGCAGCGCCGGACTAGCGGGGGGGCGGGAGTATTTT
>TRBV29-1|TRBJ1-1|NA|TRBD1
CSANIGTGVEGAFF
TGCAGCGCAAACATCGGGACAGGGGTAGAGGGAGCTTTCTTT
>TRBV30|TRBJ2-2|once|TRBD2
CAWRGLAGANTGELFF
TGTGCCTGGAGGGGACTAGCGGGGGCGAACACCGGGGAGCTGTTTTTT
>TRBV6-5|TRBJ1-2|NA|NA
CASSYSTSLNYGYTF
TGTGCCAGCAGTTACTCAACGAGCCTAAACTATGGCTACACCTTC
>TRBV2|TRBJ1-3|NA|NA
CASSDRFSGNTIYF
TGTGCCAGCAGTGACAGGTTCTCTGGAAACACCATATATTTT
>TRBV2|TRBJ1-5|NA|TRBD1
CASSGTGGGQPQHF
TGTGCCAGCAGTGGGACAGGGGGTGGACAGCCCCAGCATTTT
>TRBV5-1|TRBJ2-5|once|NA
CASSLLYGGETQYF
TGCGCCAGCAGCTTGTTGTACGGAGGGGAGACCCAGTACTTC
>TRBV30|TRBJ2-2|NA|NA
CAWSPGLNTGELFF
TGTGCCTGGAGTCCCGGGTTGAACACCGGGGAGCTGTTTTTT
>TRBV25-1|TRBJ2-3|NA|TRBD1
CASSDYRGAQYF
TGTGCCAGCAGTGACTACAGGGGAGCGCAGTATTTT
>TRBV19|TRBJ2-3|NA|TRBD1
CASSRRTGARTDTQYF
TGTGCCAGTAGTAGAAGGACAGGGGCGCGCACAGATACGCAGTATTTT
>TRBV6-5|TRBJ1-2|NA|NA
CASRSDKYGYTF
TGTGCCAGCAGATCCGACAAATATGGCTACACCTTC
>TRBV5-1|TRBJ2-7|NA|NA
CASRPGTYSGEQYF
TGCGCCAGCAGGCCCGGGACATACTCTGGCGAGCAGTACTTC
>TRBV10-2|TRBJ2-7|NA|TRBD2
CASSEPGLAVSYEQYF
TGCGCCAGCAGTGAGCCGGGACTAGCGGTCTCCTACGAGCAGTACTTC
>TRBV2|TRBJ1-6|NA|TRBD1
CASSDQTGPSPLHF
TGTGCCAGCAGTGATCAGACAGGGCCTTCACCCCTCCACTTT
>TRBV27|TRBJ1-1|NA|NA
CASEGKGGFEAFF
TGTGCCAGCGAGGGGAAAGGGGGTTTCGAAGCTTTCTTT
>TRBV19|TRBJ2-1|NA|TRBD2
CASRVHASGGLYNEQFF
TGTGCCAGTAGAGTTCATGCATCGGGGGGGCTCTACAATGAGCAGTTCTTC
>TRBV5-1|TRBJ1-6|once|TRBD1
CASSPGQGNQSPLHF
TGCGCCAGCAGTCCCGGACAGGGGAATCAATCACCCCTCCACTTT
>TRBV3-1/TRBV3-2|TRBJ2-2|NA|NA
CASSQETYTGELFF
TGTGCCAGCAGCCAAGAGACATACACCGGGGAGCTGTTTTTT